The rows below give T cell receptor beta chains drawn from one sample of a study of early T cells in non-severe SARS-CoV-2 infection. TCRdb re-called the 5' RACE reads through MiXCR, storing one row per CDR3 protein. The sample lists 75,000 or so distinct CDR3 sequences; 11% to 15% were seen once. The sample comprised whole blood. All receptors come from an adult who was a healthcare worker with PCR-confirmed SARS-CoV-2 infection or an uninfected control (not recorded which). Both conserved end residues are part of each CDR3. The order of the fields is J gene, V gene, CDR3 protein.

j_call: TRBJ1-1
v_call: TRBV28
cdr3_aa: CASSLGAFETFF

j_call: TRBJ1-1
v_call: TRBV25-1
cdr3_aa: CASSDYGGYTEAFF

j_call: TRBJ2-3
v_call: TRBV7-3
cdr3_aa: CASSLTAGAVFTDTQYF

j_call: TRBJ2-7
v_call: TRBV6-6
cdr3_aa: CASSYSTGQGYEQYF

j_call: TRBJ2-3
v_call: TRBV5-1
cdr3_aa: CASSPRLGSTDTQYF

j_call: TRBJ1-2
v_call: TRBV3-1
cdr3_aa: CASSHRGPGQGNYGYTF

j_call: TRBJ2-7
v_call: TRBV10-1
cdr3_aa: CASPRQGAYEQYF

j_call: TRBJ2-7
v_call: TRBV3-1
cdr3_aa: CASSQDSSGGTSSYEQYF

j_call: TRBJ2-5
v_call: TRBV9
cdr3_aa: CASSIGTSFQETQYF

j_call: TRBJ2-2
v_call: TRBV19
cdr3_aa: CASSPGEPGELFF

j_call: TRBJ1-5
v_call: TRBV12-3/TRBV12-4
cdr3_aa: CASSFRGASNQPQHF

j_call: TRBJ1-5
v_call: TRBV7-9
cdr3_aa: CASSLEGSGQPQHF

j_call: TRBJ1-6
v_call: TRBV20-1
cdr3_aa: CSARAGLDSPLHF

j_call: TRBJ2-3
v_call: TRBV3-1
cdr3_aa: CASSQVQGSTDTQYF

j_call: TRBJ2-7
v_call: TRBV27
cdr3_aa: CASSLGDGYEQYF

j_call: TRBJ2-7
v_call: TRBV20-1
cdr3_aa: CSARDPEGDTYEQYF

j_call: TRBJ1-1
v_call: TRBV6-1
cdr3_aa: CASRKSGGPPEAFF

j_call: TRBJ2-3
v_call: TRBV11-1
cdr3_aa: CASSASRLSLTQYF

j_call: TRBJ2-7
v_call: TRBV6-6
cdr3_aa: CASSYNRPVGTTEEQYF

j_call: TRBJ1-5
v_call: TRBV19
cdr3_aa: CASSMAGTQPQHF

j_call: TRBJ2-5
v_call: TRBV12-3/TRBV12-4
cdr3_aa: CASTRDEETQYF

j_call: TRBJ1-6
v_call: TRBV12-3/TRBV12-4
cdr3_aa: CASSLVAADSPLHF

j_call: TRBJ2-4
v_call: TRBV5-5
cdr3_aa: CASSLRQDIQYF

j_call: TRBJ1-1
v_call: TRBV5-1
cdr3_aa: CASSLVQGAATEAFF

j_call: TRBJ2-2
v_call: TRBV7-2
cdr3_aa: CASSPPTSGGAGELFF

j_call: TRBJ1-5
v_call: TRBV28
cdr3_aa: CASSLGGFNSNQPQHF

j_call: TRBJ1-4
v_call: TRBV10-3
cdr3_aa: CAIRKDSNEKLFF

j_call: TRBJ1-4
v_call: TRBV12-3/TRBV12-4
cdr3_aa: CASSSRDGGDEKLFF

j_call: TRBJ1-5
v_call: TRBV20-1
cdr3_aa: CSADSTGGNQPQHF

j_call: TRBJ1-4
v_call: TRBV6-6
cdr3_aa: CASSYVGPRYVKLFF

j_call: TRBJ1-3
v_call: TRBV6-5
cdr3_aa: CASRDRSQSSENTIYF

j_call: TRBJ1-1
v_call: TRBV14
cdr3_aa: CASSLRDLPNTEAFF

j_call: TRBJ2-1
v_call: TRBV20-1
cdr3_aa: CSAAILTVLAGARNEQFF

j_call: TRBJ2-3
v_call: TRBV15
cdr3_aa: CATSRGDTDTQYF

j_call: TRBJ2-2
v_call: TRBV7-7
cdr3_aa: CASRDTGTGAGELFF

j_call: TRBJ2-1
v_call: TRBV28
cdr3_aa: CASSLRDYNEQFF

j_call: TRBJ1-1
v_call: TRBV3-1
cdr3_aa: CASSQGAADNTEAFF

j_call: TRBJ1-6
v_call: TRBV5-1
cdr3_aa: CASSREPGQDNSPLHF

j_call: TRBJ2-2
v_call: TRBV20-1
cdr3_aa: CSAKTANTGELFF

j_call: TRBJ1-4
v_call: TRBV5-1
cdr3_aa: CASSLGVAEKLFF

j_call: TRBJ2-4
v_call: TRBV20-1
cdr3_aa: CSARVNLAIQYF

j_call: TRBJ1-2
v_call: TRBV19
cdr3_aa: CASRTELGGYTF

j_call: TRBJ1-3
v_call: TRBV7-2
cdr3_aa: CASSLGQANSGNTIYF

j_call: TRBJ2-3
v_call: TRBV19
cdr3_aa: CASSSPTSGVDTQYF

j_call: TRBJ2-5
v_call: TRBV28
cdr3_aa: CASTDTQETQYF

j_call: TRBJ1-1
v_call: TRBV5-1
cdr3_aa: CASSWRGRDGNTEAFF

j_call: TRBJ2-1
v_call: TRBV10-1
cdr3_aa: CASSELPASGGANEQFF

j_call: TRBJ2-1
v_call: TRBV20-1
cdr3_aa: CSARPLGEQGGITYNEQFF

j_call: TRBJ2-3
v_call: TRBV7-8
cdr3_aa: CASSLRGAVTDTQYF

j_call: TRBJ2-3
v_call: TRBV20-1
cdr3_aa: CSANNRGPTDTQYF

j_call: TRBJ2-1
v_call: TRBV7-8
cdr3_aa: CASSLRTGTYNEQFF

j_call: TRBJ2-7
v_call: TRBV9
cdr3_aa: CASSVGPNSYEQYF

j_call: TRBJ1-1
v_call: TRBV28
cdr3_aa: CASSSTGGRTEAFF

j_call: TRBJ2-7
v_call: TRBV7-2
cdr3_aa: CASSLGRQDYEQYF

j_call: TRBJ2-1
v_call: TRBV5-1
cdr3_aa: CASSLGVGNEQFF

j_call: TRBJ1-2
v_call: TRBV28
cdr3_aa: CASSLLSPRGFGYTF

j_call: TRBJ2-5
v_call: TRBV7-6
cdr3_aa: CASSSGGFETQYF